The rows below give T cell receptor beta chains drawn from one sample of a study of cytomegalovirus exposure and HLA in healthy donors. Sequencing used immunoSEQ multiplex PCR; TCRdb keeps in-frame clones, though not all of them. This sample's clone table lists 50,000 to 70,000 clones. Sequenced material: PBMCs. The receptors originated from a woman aged 18-35 years in good health and CMV-seronegative. Each CDR3 is given with its conserved first and last residue.

j_call: TRBJ2-4
v_call: TRBV2
cdr3_aa: CASSEALRAGEDIQYF

j_call: TRBJ1-1
v_call: TRBV6-5
cdr3_aa: CASSYGTGAEAFF

j_call: TRBJ2-7
v_call: TRBV5-1
cdr3_aa: CASSLGRAVDEQYF

j_call: TRBJ1-2
v_call: TRBV28
cdr3_aa: CASSLSPQGKGGYTF

j_call: TRBJ2-7
v_call: TRBV5-6
cdr3_aa: CASSSTSGAGQYF

j_call: TRBJ2-7
v_call: TRBV5-1
cdr3_aa: CASSSTPGFEQYF

j_call: TRBJ1-1
v_call: TRBV18
cdr3_aa: CASSQQNTEAFF

j_call: TRBJ2-7
v_call: TRBV30
cdr3_aa: CAWIRNGGVYEQYF

j_call: TRBJ2-2
v_call: TRBV28
cdr3_aa: CASNQRVRTGELFF

j_call: TRBJ1-3
v_call: TRBV5-1
cdr3_aa: CASSLDPSSGNTIYF

j_call: TRBJ2-2
v_call: TRBV25-1
cdr3_aa: CASSELEGIELFF

j_call: TRBJ2-1
v_call: TRBV4-2
cdr3_aa: CASSPGPRTSGSRRDEQFF

j_call: TRBJ2-3
v_call: TRBV2
cdr3_aa: CASSEAVGGLDTQYF

j_call: TRBJ2-1
v_call: TRBV6-5
cdr3_aa: CASSTYNEQFF

j_call: TRBJ1-3
v_call: TRBV30
cdr3_aa: CAWSKVRNTIYF

j_call: TRBJ1-1
v_call: TRBV5-1
cdr3_aa: CASSLNGGQAFF

j_call: TRBJ2-1
v_call: TRBV20-1
cdr3_aa: CSAAPRDEQFF

j_call: TRBJ1-5
v_call: TRBV27
cdr3_aa: CASSLYGDSNQPQHF

j_call: TRBJ1-2
v_call: TRBV30
cdr3_aa: CAWSHRTGGSSNYGYTF

j_call: TRBJ2-5
v_call: TRBV15
cdr3_aa: CATSRDDLGQSEETQYF

j_call: TRBJ1-2
v_call: TRBV5-4
cdr3_aa: CASSRGQGNLKGDGYTF

j_call: TRBJ1-5
v_call: TRBV9
cdr3_aa: CASSPGVGNQPQHF

j_call: TRBJ2-1
v_call: TRBV7-9
cdr3_aa: CASSPSGSSYNEQFF

j_call: TRBJ2-7
v_call: TRBV11-2
cdr3_aa: CASSSGLAGTPYEQYF

j_call: TRBJ2-7
v_call: TRBV6-5
cdr3_aa: CASSPGTGGHEQYF

j_call: TRBJ2-7
v_call: TRBV6-1
cdr3_aa: CASSEAGTGTYEQYF

j_call: TRBJ2-3
v_call: TRBV13
cdr3_aa: CASSLDTQYF

j_call: TRBJ2-3
v_call: TRBV7-9
cdr3_aa: CASSLARSTDTQYF

j_call: TRBJ1-1
v_call: TRBV18
cdr3_aa: CASSPDSTEAFF

j_call: TRBJ1-1
v_call: TRBV7-9
cdr3_aa: CASSLLANQAFF

j_call: TRBJ1-4
v_call: TRBV15
cdr3_aa: CATSRDGGTGYEKLFF

j_call: TRBJ1-1
v_call: TRBV5-1
cdr3_aa: CASSLGSSGTEAFF

j_call: TRBJ2-3
v_call: TRBV10-3
cdr3_aa: CAISRILLAGGRADTQYF

j_call: TRBJ2-1
v_call: TRBV29-1
cdr3_aa: CSFSPGLAFPEQFF

j_call: TRBJ2-7
v_call: TRBV6-5
cdr3_aa: CASSYFQGAYEQYF

j_call: TRBJ1-5
v_call: TRBV6-1
cdr3_aa: CASSESDGSRGSQPQHF

j_call: TRBJ1-1
v_call: TRBV10-1
cdr3_aa: CASSEEGRFEAFF

j_call: TRBJ1-1
v_call: TRBV7-7
cdr3_aa: CASSSTVNTEAFF

j_call: TRBJ1-2
v_call: TRBV5-6
cdr3_aa: CASSFGDRGTYYGYTF

j_call: TRBJ1-1
v_call: TRBV29-1
cdr3_aa: CSVRLQGGTEAFF

j_call: TRBJ1-1
v_call: TRBV10-3
cdr3_aa: CAISPGQLGTEAFF

j_call: TRBJ2-3
v_call: TRBV15
cdr3_aa: CATSRDRGGQDTQYF

j_call: TRBJ2-5
v_call: TRBV5-1
cdr3_aa: CASSLNRVMEETQYF

j_call: TRBJ2-3
v_call: TRBV4-1
cdr3_aa: CASSQGTELSTDTQYF

j_call: TRBJ1-1
v_call: TRBV28
cdr3_aa: CASSLTQTGAEAFF

j_call: TRBJ1-1
v_call: TRBV9
cdr3_aa: CASSVDRDTEAFF

j_call: TRBJ1-2
v_call: TRBV6-1
cdr3_aa: CASSRQGESYGYTF